Listed below are T cell receptor beta chains from one sample, sequenced in a study of shared clonotypes between healthy human individuals. Data came from immunoSEQ multiplex PCR; TCRdb stores just in-frame clones and leaves some out. The data contain about 2.4 million clones, approximately 94% of them singletons. Material for sequencing was naive CD4+ T cells sorted from blood. These receptors all come from a man younger than 30 in good health. The CDR3 runs from the conserved cysteine through the conserved F or W. Each record gives: clone size, J gene, V gene, D gene, CDR3 DNA, CDR3 protein. The D gene is left open where the match is weak. Size tells how often a clone was seen (once, few, many) or the class of an expanded clone, and some rows leave it out.

clone_size: -
j_call: TRBJ2-7
v_call: TRBV10-3
d_call: TRBD2
cdr3_nt: TGTGCCATCAGTGGTAGCGGGGGGTTAGGGGAGCAGTACTTC
cdr3_aa: CAISGSGGLGEQYF

clone_size: -
j_call: TRBJ2-7
v_call: TRBV7-2
d_call: TRBD2
cdr3_nt: TGTGCCAGCAGCCCCGGGACTAGCGGGGGCTACGAGCAGTACTTC
cdr3_aa: CASSPGTSGGYEQYF

clone_size: -
j_call: TRBJ1-1
v_call: TRBV6-5
d_call: -
cdr3_nt: TGTGCCAGCAGGACGGTGAACACTGAAGCTTTCTTT
cdr3_aa: CASRTVNTEAFF

clone_size: -
j_call: TRBJ2-1
v_call: TRBV4-3
d_call: -
cdr3_nt: TGCGCCAGCAGCCGCGAGGCCGGGAGCGATCAGTTCTTC
cdr3_aa: CASSREAGSDQFF

clone_size: -
j_call: TRBJ2-7
v_call: TRBV18
d_call: TRBD2
cdr3_nt: TGTGCCAGCTCACCATCGGGGGGTGGCTACGAGCAGTACTTC
cdr3_aa: CASSPSGGGYEQYF

clone_size: -
j_call: TRBJ2-3
v_call: TRBV2
d_call: TRBD2
cdr3_nt: TGTGCCAGCAGGCGACTAGCGGGGGACACAGATACGCAGTATTTT
cdr3_aa: CASRRLAGDTDTQYF

clone_size: -
j_call: TRBJ2-3
v_call: TRBV11-2
d_call: -
cdr3_nt: TGTGCCAGCAGCTTAGTGAGACCCCCCGATACGCAGTATTTT
cdr3_aa: CASSLVRPPDTQYF

clone_size: -
j_call: TRBJ1-2
v_call: TRBV28
d_call: -
cdr3_nt: TGTGCCAGCAGGTCCGGCATTTATGGCTACACCTTC
cdr3_aa: CASRSGIYGYTF

clone_size: -
j_call: TRBJ2-5
v_call: TRBV2
d_call: -
cdr3_nt: TGTGCCAGCAGTCAAACAGGGACTGAGTACCAAGAGACCCAGTACTTC
cdr3_aa: CASSQTGTEYQETQYF

clone_size: -
j_call: TRBJ2-1
v_call: TRBV7-9
d_call: TRBD2
cdr3_nt: TGTGCCAGCAGCCCAACTAGCGGGAGTAAGAATGAGCAGTTCTTC
cdr3_aa: CASSPTSGSKNEQFF

clone_size: -
j_call: TRBJ1-3
v_call: TRBV5-5
d_call: -
cdr3_nt: TGTGCCAGCAGCTTGAGGACTGTCGCCGCCTCAAACACCATATATTTT
cdr3_aa: CASSLRTVAASNTIYF

clone_size: once
j_call: TRBJ2-1
v_call: TRBV19
d_call: TRBD2
cdr3_nt: TGTGCCAGTGTCCTCGGGCGGGAGGGCCGAAATGAGCAGTTCTTC
cdr3_aa: CASVLGREGRNEQFF

clone_size: -
j_call: TRBJ2-5
v_call: TRBV27
d_call: -
cdr3_nt: TGTGCCAGCAGTTTCATCTATTCGGAGGAAGAGACCCAGTACTTC
cdr3_aa: CASSFIYSEEETQYF

clone_size: -
j_call: TRBJ1-4
v_call: TRBV6-6
d_call: -
cdr3_nt: TGTGCCAGCAGCGTCGGGGGAACTAATGAAAAACTGTTTTTT
cdr3_aa: CASSVGGTNEKLFF

clone_size: -
j_call: TRBJ2-2
v_call: TRBV7-9
d_call: -
cdr3_nt: TGTGCCAGCAGCTTAGCCGCTAGCAGAAACACCGGGGAGCTGTTTTTT
cdr3_aa: CASSLAASRNTGELFF

clone_size: -
j_call: TRBJ2-1
v_call: TRBV5-1
d_call: -
cdr3_nt: TGCGCCAGCAGCTTGGATGACTTCTACAATGAGCAGTTCTTC
cdr3_aa: CASSLDDFYNEQFF

clone_size: -
j_call: TRBJ1-4
v_call: TRBV6-1
d_call: -
cdr3_nt: TGTGCCAGCACCCTACCGGATTTTGGGGAAAAACTGTTTTTT
cdr3_aa: CASTLPDFGEKLFF

clone_size: -
j_call: TRBJ1-3
v_call: TRBV19
d_call: -
cdr3_nt: TGTGCCAACCGTCCGAGGAGGGGAGGAAACACCATATATTTT
cdr3_aa: CANRPRRGGNTIYF

clone_size: -
j_call: TRBJ2-7
v_call: TRBV7-9
d_call: -
cdr3_nt: TGTGCCAGCAGCTTAGGTTCGACTAGGGCCCCTTACGAGCAGTACTTC
cdr3_aa: CASSLGSTRAPYEQYF

clone_size: -
j_call: TRBJ2-1
v_call: TRBV7-2
d_call: TRBD1
cdr3_nt: TGTGCCAGCAGCGCAGGACAGGGGGCGAGGAATGAGCAGTTCTTC
cdr3_aa: CASSAGQGARNEQFF

clone_size: -
j_call: TRBJ1-2
v_call: TRBV5-4
d_call: TRBD1
cdr3_nt: TGTGCCAGCAGCCCAGGCGGTTTACAGGGGAACTATGGCTACACCTTC
cdr3_aa: CASSPGGLQGNYGYTF

clone_size: -
j_call: TRBJ2-1
v_call: TRBV27
d_call: TRBD1
cdr3_nt: TGTGCCAGCAGTTGGACGGACAGGGCCTACAATGAGCAGTTCTTC
cdr3_aa: CASSWTDRAYNEQFF

clone_size: -
j_call: TRBJ1-1
v_call: TRBV5-1
d_call: -
cdr3_nt: TGCGCCAGCAGCCGGGACACCATGAACACTGAAGCTTTCTTT
cdr3_aa: CASSRDTMNTEAFF

clone_size: -
j_call: TRBJ2-7
v_call: TRBV30
d_call: -
cdr3_nt: TGTGCCTGGGCTGCTTCCTACGAGCAGTACTTC
cdr3_aa: CAWAASYEQYF

clone_size: once
j_call: TRBJ1-2
v_call: TRBV2
d_call: TRBD1
cdr3_nt: TGTGCCAGCAGAGGACTTGACAGGGGACATGGCTACACCTTC
cdr3_aa: CASRGLDRGHGYTF

clone_size: -
j_call: TRBJ2-2
v_call: TRBV5-4
d_call: -
cdr3_nt: TGTGCCAGCAGCACCAGCCCGGGACCCAGCACCGGGGAGCTGTTTTTT
cdr3_aa: CASSTSPGPSTGELFF

clone_size: -
j_call: TRBJ1-5
v_call: TRBV2
d_call: -
cdr3_nt: TGTGCCAGCAGTGAAGCGCCCGCAGGGCCCCAGCATTTT
cdr3_aa: CASSEAPAGPQHF

clone_size: -
j_call: TRBJ2-2
v_call: TRBV5-1
d_call: -
cdr3_nt: TGCGCCAGCAGCGTGAATTTGGGACAACTGGAGCTGTTTTTT
cdr3_aa: CASSVNLGQLELFF

clone_size: few
j_call: TRBJ2-7
v_call: TRBV20-1
d_call: -
cdr3_nt: TGCAGTGCTAGATCCTCCTACGAGCAGTACTTC
cdr3_aa: CSARSSYEQYF

clone_size: -
j_call: TRBJ2-1
v_call: TRBV9
d_call: -
cdr3_nt: TGTGCCAGCAGCGTAGTTGCGGGTTTGGTGGTTGAGCAGTTCTTC
cdr3_aa: CASSVVAGLVVEQFF

clone_size: -
j_call: TRBJ2-4
v_call: TRBV5-1
d_call: -
cdr3_nt: TGCGCCAGCAGCTTGGCGGGCGGACTAGCCAAAAACATTCAGTACTTC
cdr3_aa: CASSLAGGLAKNIQYF

clone_size: -
j_call: TRBJ2-1
v_call: TRBV5-1
d_call: -
cdr3_nt: TGCGCCAGCAGCTTGGTGGGACTTTTCTCCACCGAGCAGTTCTTC
cdr3_aa: CASSLVGLFSTEQFF

clone_size: -
j_call: TRBJ2-3
v_call: TRBV5-3
d_call: -
cdr3_nt: TGTGCCAGAAGCCTATTGGTACAGGCGCCCTGGTTGGGGTATTTT
cdr3_aa: CARSLLVQAPWLGYF

clone_size: -
j_call: TRBJ1-4
v_call: TRBV30
d_call: -
cdr3_nt: TGTGCCTGGAGCCAGGACAAGCTCTGGGAAAAACTGTTTTTT
cdr3_aa: CAWSQDKLWEKLFF

clone_size: -
j_call: TRBJ2-3
v_call: TRBV30
d_call: -
cdr3_nt: TGTGCCTGGAGCCTGGGGGCGGACTCGAGCACAGATACGCAGTATTTT
cdr3_aa: CAWSLGADSSTDTQYF

clone_size: -
j_call: TRBJ2-7
v_call: TRBV12-5
d_call: -
cdr3_nt: TGTGCTAGTGGTTTGGTACGCAAGGATTACGAGCAGTACTTC
cdr3_aa: CASGLVRKDYEQYF

clone_size: -
j_call: TRBJ2-3
v_call: TRBV10-3
d_call: -
cdr3_nt: TGTGCCATTGGGAGAACAGATACGCAGTATTTT
cdr3_aa: CAIGRTDTQYF

clone_size: -
j_call: TRBJ1-2
v_call: TRBV30
d_call: TRBD1
cdr3_nt: TGTGCCTGGAGTGAAGAGGACAGGGTGTTTAGCTACACCTTC
cdr3_aa: CAWSEEDRVFSYTF

clone_size: -
j_call: TRBJ1-2
v_call: TRBV4-3
d_call: TRBD1
cdr3_nt: TGCGCCAGCAGCCTCAATTTGTTCCCCGGGACAGAAGATGGCTACACCTTC
cdr3_aa: CASSLNLFPGTEDGYTF

clone_size: -
j_call: TRBJ2-3
v_call: TRBV6-1
d_call: -
cdr3_nt: TGTGTCAGCGGACCGGGACTGCCAGCCACAGATACGCAGTATTTT
cdr3_aa: CVSGPGLPATDTQYF

clone_size: -
j_call: TRBJ1-2
v_call: TRBV6-1
d_call: -
cdr3_nt: TGTGCCAGCAGTGAAGCGCAGGCAGGCTCATACACCTTC
cdr3_aa: CASSEAQAGSYTF

clone_size: -
j_call: TRBJ1-1
v_call: TRBV10-3
d_call: TRBD1
cdr3_nt: TGTGCCACCTCTACAGGGGTAACAACTGAAGCTTTCTTT
cdr3_aa: CATSTGVTTEAFF

clone_size: -
j_call: TRBJ2-7
v_call: TRBV7-8
d_call: -
cdr3_nt: TGTGCCAGCATGTCGCTTGAGATAGCGGCTTTAGGGGAGCAGTACTTC
cdr3_aa: CASMSLEIAALGEQYF

clone_size: -
j_call: TRBJ1-1
v_call: TRBV19
d_call: -
cdr3_nt: TGTGCCAGTAGTCTCCAGGGTGCTGAAGCTTTCTTT
cdr3_aa: CASSLQGAEAFF

clone_size: once
j_call: TRBJ1-5
v_call: TRBV2
d_call: -
cdr3_nt: TGTGCCAGCAGCGAACAGGGAGGGAATAGCAATCAGCCCCAGCATTTT
cdr3_aa: CASSEQGGNSNQPQHF

clone_size: -
j_call: TRBJ2-2
v_call: TRBV30
d_call: -
cdr3_nt: TGTGCCTGGAGCAGGGAGCACGGGGAGCTGTTTTTT
cdr3_aa: CAWSREHGELFF

clone_size: -
j_call: TRBJ2-2
v_call: TRBV4-1
d_call: -
cdr3_nt: TGCGCCAGCAGCCAAGGAGAGGGCACGAACACCGGGGAGCTGTTTTTT
cdr3_aa: CASSQGEGTNTGELFF

clone_size: -
j_call: TRBJ1-2
v_call: TRBV5-1
d_call: TRBD1
cdr3_nt: TGCGCCAGCAGCTCGATGACAGGGAACTATGGCTACACCTTC
cdr3_aa: CASSSMTGNYGYTF

clone_size: -
j_call: TRBJ2-3
v_call: TRBV19
d_call: -
cdr3_nt: TGTGCCAGTAGTATCCGGGACCCCGGAGATACGCAGTATTTT
cdr3_aa: CASSIRDPGDTQYF

clone_size: -
j_call: TRBJ2-3
v_call: TRBV30
d_call: -
cdr3_nt: TGTGCCTGGAGTGCTCATCCAGGGTGGGGGGCAGATACGCAGTATTTT
cdr3_aa: CAWSAHPGWGADTQYF

clone_size: -
j_call: TRBJ1-1
v_call: TRBV28
d_call: -
cdr3_nt: TGTGCCATCGCTTGGCAGGGGCGGAACACTGAAGCTTTCTTT
cdr3_aa: CAIAWQGRNTEAFF

clone_size: -
j_call: TRBJ2-3
v_call: TRBV10-3
d_call: -
cdr3_nt: TGTGCCATCAGTGTAGACCATACGCAGTATTTT
cdr3_aa: CAISVDHTQYF

clone_size: -
j_call: TRBJ2-5
v_call: TRBV5-1
d_call: TRBD2
cdr3_nt: TGCGCCAGCAGCTTGGAAGGTAGCGGGGGGCGGGAGACCCAGTACTTC
cdr3_aa: CASSLEGSGGRETQYF